The entry that follows covers one T cell receptor beta chain sequence. In the original workflow: Estimation of nucleated cell counts relied on the amplification of reference gene primers. Method: immunoSEQ multiplex PCR; TCRdb's copy keeps in-frame clones and lacks some. V, J and clone size are those of that table, while D and trimming were read from the DNA. The sample consists of about 180,000 clones, roughly three quarters of them appearing once. This entry comes from a study of blood T cell repertoires in COVID-19. Per germline, CDR1 LGHNA and CDR2 YNFKEQ. This CDR3 is 17 amino acids long. V shed 0 bases and J 8 bases; nucleotides not matched to a gene: 8.

The sequencing sample was made of PBMCs or T cells enriched from blood (not recorded which). The clonotype comes from a man in his sixties who had been exposed to COVID-19. The rearrangement joins TRBV4-2 to TRBJ2-1; 12 positions agree with TRBD2. Here the CDR3 reads CASSQETSGRRMDEQFF. The DNA for the CDR3 is TGTGCCAGCAGCCAAGAGACTAGCGGGAGACGGATGGATGAGCAGTTCTTC.